This is a list of T cell receptor beta chains from one sample in a study of blood T cell repertoires in COVID-19. Repertoires were generated with immunoSEQ multiplex PCR, while TCRdb's copy carries only in-frame clones and drops some. The table lists 120,000 or so clones, 65% to 85% of them singletons. Sequencing used peripheral blood. The receptor set was obtained from a man between 25 and 39 years old with COVID-19, enrolled during active disease. CDR3s include the opening cysteine and the closing phenylalanine or tryptophan. The order of the fields is clone size, D gene, J gene, V gene, CDR3 DNA, CDR3 protein. A D gene is named only where the DNA matches it firmly. Only part of the rows carry a size: once, few, many, or a class if the clone is expanded.

>-|TRBD1|TRBJ1-4|TRBV7-2
TGTGCCAGCAGCCTTCGACAGGGGGATGAAAAACTGTTTTTT
CASSLRQGDEKLFF
>-|TRBD2|TRBJ2-7|TRBV5-5
TGTGCCAGCAGAATAAGAATAGCGGGAGGTCAAAACGAGCAGTACTTC
CASRIRIAGGQNEQYF
>-|-|TRBJ1-6|TRBV27
TGTGCCAGCAGTTTCCTTAATTCACCCCTCCACTTT
CASSFLNSPLHF
>-|-|TRBJ1-2|TRBV12-3/TRBV12-4
TGTGCCAGCAGTTTAAGAAGGGGCTATGGCTACACCTTC
CASSLRRGYGYTF
>-|-|TRBJ1-2|TRBV10-3
TGTGCCATCAGTGAGTCGAGGGCCGTAGGCTACACCTTC
CAISESRAVGYTF
>-|TRBD2|TRBJ2-5|TRBV27
TGTGCCAGCAGTTTCACGGGAGGGGAGACCCAGTACTTC
CASSFTGGETQYF
>-|TRBD2|TRBJ2-5|TRBV11-2
TGTGCCAGCAGCCGCGGGACTAGCGGGCTTCAAGAGACCCAGTACTTC
CASSRGTSGLQETQYF
>-|TRBD1|TRBJ1-2|TRBV3-1/TRBV3-2
TGTGCCAGCAGCCAAGCCCCGACAGGGGAAGGCTACACCTTC
CASSQAPTGEGYTF
>once|TRBD2|TRBJ2-1|TRBV7-2
TGTGCCAGCAGCTTAGGGACTAGCTTACGCGATGAGCAGTTCTTC
CASSLGTSLRDEQFF
>-|TRBD1|TRBJ2-7|TRBV7-6
TGTGCCAGCACCCCGGCAGGCTGGGGACAGTCCTACGAGCAGTACTTC
CASTPAGWGQSYEQYF
>-|TRBD2|TRBJ2-1|TRBV5-1
TGCGCCAGCCGGGGGGGTTCCAATGAGCAGTTCTTC
CASRGGSNEQFF
>many|-|TRBJ1-2|TRBV6-2/TRBV6-3
TGTGCCAGCAGTTACCTTGGGGGGTCTAACTATGGCTACACCTTC
CASSYLGGSNYGYTF
>once|-|TRBJ1-1|TRBV11-3
TGTGCCAGCAGCTTATATTGGACAGCGTCTGAAGCTTTCTTT
CASSLYWTASEAFF
>-|-|TRBJ1-2|TRBV29-1
TGCAGCGTTGAAGGGGGCGCTCGCTATGGCTACACCTTC
CSVEGGARYGYTF
>-|-|TRBJ2-2|TRBV6-4
TGTGCCAGCAGCGGGAGCGACACCGGGGAGCTGTTTTTT
CASSGSDTGELFF
>medium-sized|TRBD1|TRBJ2-2|TRBV24-1
TGTGCCACCAGCCCTTGGACAGGGAACACCGGGGAGCTGTTTTTT
CATSPWTGNTGELFF
>-|-|TRBJ2-7|TRBV27
TGTGCCAGCAGTGAAATGAAGGTAGCTGGCACCTACGAGCAGTACTTC
CASSEMKVAGTYEQYF
>many|-|TRBJ2-3|TRBV6-5
TGTGCCAGCAGACCCCTTGGAGAGTCGGAGTATTTT
CASRPLGESEYF
>-|TRBD2|TRBJ2-3|TRBV28
TGTGCCAGCAGTTTATGGTCTAGCGGGGTGAGCACAGATACGCAGTATTTT
CASSLWSSGVSTDTQYF
>-|-|TRBJ2-1|TRBV3-1/TRBV3-2
TGTGCCAGCAGCCGACTAGGAGAGCAGTTCTTC
CASSRLGEQFF
>few|-|TRBJ2-3|TRBV5-1
TGCGCCAGCAGCCCCTACCGACAGGTCCCCCCAGATACGCAGTATTTT
CASSPYRQVPPDTQYF
>-|-|TRBJ2-7|TRBV28
TGTGCCAGCAGAAAGACAGGTGGGGACGAGCAGTACTTC
CASRKTGGDEQYF
>-|TRBD2|TRBJ2-1|TRBV7-8
TGTGCCAGCAGCTTTGGGGAGGGTCACAGAGATGAGCAGTTCTTC
CASSFGEGHRDEQFF
>-|-|TRBJ2-1|TRBV7-8
TGTGCCAGCAGCTTAGCGTTGCAGGGCCTCTACAATGAGCAGTTCTTC
CASSLALQGLYNEQFF
>-|-|TRBJ2-3|TRBV5-5
TGTGCCAGCAGCCCCGGAGGTTGGGGGGGGCGCAGGTCAGATACGCAGTATTTT
CASSPGGWGGRRSDTQYF
>-|TRBD2|TRBJ2-2|TRBV7-9
TGTGCCAGCAGCTTAATGGGGACTAGCGGGACGGGGGAGCTGTTTTTT
CASSLMGTSGTGELFF
>-|-|TRBJ2-7|TRBV27
TGTGCCAGCAGTCTGACTCATATTGACGCCTACGAGCAGTACTTC
CASSLTHIDAYEQYF